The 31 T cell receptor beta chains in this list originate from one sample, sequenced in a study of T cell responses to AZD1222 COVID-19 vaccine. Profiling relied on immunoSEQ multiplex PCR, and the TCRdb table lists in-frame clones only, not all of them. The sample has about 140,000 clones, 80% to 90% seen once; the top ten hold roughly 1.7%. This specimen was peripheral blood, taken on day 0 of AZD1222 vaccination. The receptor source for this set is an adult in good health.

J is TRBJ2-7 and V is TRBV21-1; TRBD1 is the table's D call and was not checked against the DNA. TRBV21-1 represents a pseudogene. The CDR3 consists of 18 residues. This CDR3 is CASSNSKFDWTGAYEQYF. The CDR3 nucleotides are TGTGCCAGCAGCAATTCGAAGTTTGATTGGACAGGGGCCTACGAGCAGTACTTC.

The chain's CDR3 is CASSLDSYTGELFF. The CDR3 nucleotides are TGTGCCAGCAGCTTAGACTCCTACACCGGGGAGCTGTTTTTT. J is TRBJ2-2 and V is TRBV7-2, with D unclear. Trimming stripped 1 base from V and 3 bases from J, with 6 bases between. The CDR3 spans 14 residues. CDR1 is SGHTA, CDR2 FQGNSA, per germline. The whole variable domain, filled in from reference TRBV7-2 and TRBJ2-2, reads GAGVSQSPSNKVTEKGKDVELRCDPISGHTALYWYRQSLGQGLEFLIYFQGNSAPDKSGLPSDRFSAERTGGSVSTLTIQRTQQEDSAVYLCASSLDSYTGELFFGEGSRLTVL.

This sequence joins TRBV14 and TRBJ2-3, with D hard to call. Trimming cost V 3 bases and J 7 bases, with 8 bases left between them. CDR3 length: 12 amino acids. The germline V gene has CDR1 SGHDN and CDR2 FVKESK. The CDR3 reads CASSHARNTQYF. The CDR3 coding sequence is TGTGCCAGCAGCCATGCCCGGAATACGCAGTATTTT. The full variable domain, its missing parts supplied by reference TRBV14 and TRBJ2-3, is EAGVTQFPSHSVIEKGQTVTLRCDPISGHDNLYWYRRVMGKEIKFLLHFVKESKQDESGMPNNRFLAERTGGTYSTLKVQPAELEDSGVYFCASSHARNTQYFGPGTRLTVL.

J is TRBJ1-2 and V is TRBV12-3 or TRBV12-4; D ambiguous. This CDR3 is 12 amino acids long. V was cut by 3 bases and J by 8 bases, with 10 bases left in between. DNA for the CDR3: TGTGCCAGCAGTTTTGCGGCGGGAGGCTACACCTTC. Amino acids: CASSFAAGGYTF.

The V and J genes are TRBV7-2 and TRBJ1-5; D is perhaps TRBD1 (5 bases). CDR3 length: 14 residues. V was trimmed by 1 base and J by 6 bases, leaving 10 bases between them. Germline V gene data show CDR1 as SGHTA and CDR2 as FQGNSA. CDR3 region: CASSLVGGGQPQHF. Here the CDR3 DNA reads TGTGCCAGCAGCTTAGTGGGGGGTGGTCAGCCCCAGCATTTT.

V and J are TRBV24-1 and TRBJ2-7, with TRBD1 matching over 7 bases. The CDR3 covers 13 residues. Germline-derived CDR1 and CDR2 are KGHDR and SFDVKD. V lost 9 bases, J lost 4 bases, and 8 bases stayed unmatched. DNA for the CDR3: TGTGCCACCCCCGGCAGGGGGAATTACGAGCAGTACTTC. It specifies CATPGRGNYEQYF.

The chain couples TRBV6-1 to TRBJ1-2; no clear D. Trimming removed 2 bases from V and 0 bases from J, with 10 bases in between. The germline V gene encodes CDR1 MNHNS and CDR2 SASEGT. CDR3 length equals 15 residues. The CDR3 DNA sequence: TGTGCCAGCAGTGAATTTAGGGTCGCTAACTATGGCTACACCTTC. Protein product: CASSEFRVANYGYTF.

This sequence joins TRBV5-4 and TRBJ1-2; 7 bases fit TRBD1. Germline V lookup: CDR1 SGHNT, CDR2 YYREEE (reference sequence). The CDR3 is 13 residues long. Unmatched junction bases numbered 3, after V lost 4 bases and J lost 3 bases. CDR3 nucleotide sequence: TGTGCCAGCAGCCGGGGGACAGACTATGGCTACACCTTC. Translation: CASSRGTDYGYTF.

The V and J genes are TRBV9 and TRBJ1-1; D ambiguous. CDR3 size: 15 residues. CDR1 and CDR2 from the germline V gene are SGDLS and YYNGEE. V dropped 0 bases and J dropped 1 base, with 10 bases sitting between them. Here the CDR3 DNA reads TGTGCCAGCAGCGTAGCCCACGGAACGAACACTGAAGCTTTCTTT. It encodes CASSVAHGTNTEAFF.

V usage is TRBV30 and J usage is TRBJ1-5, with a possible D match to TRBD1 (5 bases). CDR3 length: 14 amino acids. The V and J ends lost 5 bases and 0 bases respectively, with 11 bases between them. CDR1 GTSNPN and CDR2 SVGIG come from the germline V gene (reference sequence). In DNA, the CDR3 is TGTGCCTGGCAGAGGGGTTCTAGCAATCAGCCCCAGCATTTT. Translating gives CAWQRGSSNQPQHF.

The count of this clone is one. CDR3 protein: CASSSDFRGGSYEQYF. The DNA for the CDR3 is TGTGCCAGCAGCTCCGACTTTAGGGGGGGGTCGTACGAGCAGTACTTC. The V and J genes are TRBV7-9 and TRBJ2-7, with D maybe TRBD2 (7 bases). The CDR3 runs to 16 residues. Trimming cost V 4 bases and J 4 bases, with 20 bases left between them. Germline V gene lookup returns CDR1 SEHNR and CDR2 FQNEAQ (reference sequence).

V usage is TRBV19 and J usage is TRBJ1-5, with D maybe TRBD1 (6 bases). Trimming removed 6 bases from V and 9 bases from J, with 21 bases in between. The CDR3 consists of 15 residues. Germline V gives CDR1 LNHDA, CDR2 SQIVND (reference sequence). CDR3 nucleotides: TGTGCCAGTAGGAGGACAGATTCCCCCAATTCGCCCCAGCATTTT. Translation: CASRRTDSPNSPQHF.

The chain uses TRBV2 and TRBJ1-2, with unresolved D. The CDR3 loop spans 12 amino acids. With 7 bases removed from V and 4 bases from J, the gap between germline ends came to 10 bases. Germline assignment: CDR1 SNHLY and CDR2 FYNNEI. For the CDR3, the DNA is TGTGCCAGCAACGAGGGATCCTATGGCTACACCTTC. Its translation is CASNEGSYGYTF.

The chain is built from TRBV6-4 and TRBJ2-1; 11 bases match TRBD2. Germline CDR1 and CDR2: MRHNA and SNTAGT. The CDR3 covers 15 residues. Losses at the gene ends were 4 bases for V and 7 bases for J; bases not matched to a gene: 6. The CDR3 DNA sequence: TGTGCCAGCAGTGTGACTAGCGGGATACCTAATGAGCAGTTCTTC. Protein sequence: CASSVTSGIPNEQFF.

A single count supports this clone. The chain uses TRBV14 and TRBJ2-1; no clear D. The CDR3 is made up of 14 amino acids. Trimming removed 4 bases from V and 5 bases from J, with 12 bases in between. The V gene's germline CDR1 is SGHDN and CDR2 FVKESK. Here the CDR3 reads CASSLSLVHNEQFF. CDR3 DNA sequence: TGTGCCAGCAGCCTTTCCCTAGTCCACAATGAGCAGTTCTTC. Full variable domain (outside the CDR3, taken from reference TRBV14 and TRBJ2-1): EAGVTQFPSHSVIEKGQTVTLRCDPISGHDNLYWYRRVMGKEIKFLLHFVKESKQDESGMPNNRFLAERTGGTYSTLKVQPAELEDSGVYFCASSLSLVHNEQFFGPGTRLTVL.

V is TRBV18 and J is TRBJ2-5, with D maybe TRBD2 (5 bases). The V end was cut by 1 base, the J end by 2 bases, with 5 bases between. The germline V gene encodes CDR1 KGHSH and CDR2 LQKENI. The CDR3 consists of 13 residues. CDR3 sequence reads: CASSPLAQETQYF. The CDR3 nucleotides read TGTGCCAGCTCACCACTAGCGCAAGAGACCCAGTACTTC.

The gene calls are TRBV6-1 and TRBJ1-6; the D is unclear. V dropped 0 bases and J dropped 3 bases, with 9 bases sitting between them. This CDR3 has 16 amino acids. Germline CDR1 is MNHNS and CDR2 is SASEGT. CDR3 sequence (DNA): TGTGCCAGCAGTGAAGCGATCGGGAGCTATAATTCACCCCTCCACTTT. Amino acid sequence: CASSEAIGSYNSPLHF.

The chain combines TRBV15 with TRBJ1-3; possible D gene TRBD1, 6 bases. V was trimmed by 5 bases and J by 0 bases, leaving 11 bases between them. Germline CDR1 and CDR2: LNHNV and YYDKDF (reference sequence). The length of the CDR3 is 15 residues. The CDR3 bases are TGTGCCACCAGCCCGGACAGAAACTCTGGAAACACCATATATTTT. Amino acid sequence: CATSPDRNSGNTIYF.

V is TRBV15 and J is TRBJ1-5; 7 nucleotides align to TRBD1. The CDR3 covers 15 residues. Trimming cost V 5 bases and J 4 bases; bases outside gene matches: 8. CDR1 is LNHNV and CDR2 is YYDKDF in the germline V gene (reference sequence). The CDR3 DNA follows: TGTGCCACCAGCCCCCAGGGGGAGACGAATCAGCCCCAGCATTTT. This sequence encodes CATSPQGETNQPQHF. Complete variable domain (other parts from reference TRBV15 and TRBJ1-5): DAMVIQNPRYQVTQFGKPVTLSCSQTLNHNVMYWYQQKSSQAPKLLFHYYDKDFNNEADTPDNFQSRRPNTSFCFLDIRSPGLGDTAMYLCATSPQGETNQPQHFGDGTRLSIL.

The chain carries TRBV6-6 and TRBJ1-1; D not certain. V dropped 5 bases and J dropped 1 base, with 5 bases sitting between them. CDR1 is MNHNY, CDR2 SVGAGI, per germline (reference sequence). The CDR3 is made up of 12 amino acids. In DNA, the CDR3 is TGTGCCAGCAGTATAACGAACACTGAAGCTTTCTTT. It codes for CASSITNTEAFF.

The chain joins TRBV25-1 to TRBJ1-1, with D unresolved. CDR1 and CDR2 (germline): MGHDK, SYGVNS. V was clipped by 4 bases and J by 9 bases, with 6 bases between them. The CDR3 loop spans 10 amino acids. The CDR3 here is CASSGVKAFF. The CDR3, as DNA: TGTGCCAGCAGTGGTGTTAAAGCTTTCTTT.

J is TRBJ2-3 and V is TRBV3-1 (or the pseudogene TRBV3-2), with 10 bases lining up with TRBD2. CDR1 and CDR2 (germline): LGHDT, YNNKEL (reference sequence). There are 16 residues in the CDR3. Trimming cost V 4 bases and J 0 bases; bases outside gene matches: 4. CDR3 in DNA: TGTGCCAGCAGCCCCCCAGCGGGAGGGAGCACAGATACGCAGTATTTT. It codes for CASSPPAGGSTDTQYF.

DNA of the CDR3: TGTGCCAGCAGCCTATCCGCGCCGAACACTGAAGCTTTCTTT. Residues: CASSLSAPNTEAFF. The chain employs TRBV3-1 (or the pseudogene TRBV3-2) and TRBJ1-1; D unclear. V lost 4 bases and J lost 1, with 10 bases in between. Germline V gives CDR1 LGHDT, CDR2 YNNKEL (reference sequence). CDR3 length: 14 amino acids.

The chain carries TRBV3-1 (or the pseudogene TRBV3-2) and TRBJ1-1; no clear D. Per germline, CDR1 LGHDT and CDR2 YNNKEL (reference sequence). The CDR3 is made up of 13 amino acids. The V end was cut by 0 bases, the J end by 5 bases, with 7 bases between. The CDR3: CASSQDRETEAFF. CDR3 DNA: TGTGCCAGCAGCCAAGACCGTGAAACTGAAGCTTTCTTT.

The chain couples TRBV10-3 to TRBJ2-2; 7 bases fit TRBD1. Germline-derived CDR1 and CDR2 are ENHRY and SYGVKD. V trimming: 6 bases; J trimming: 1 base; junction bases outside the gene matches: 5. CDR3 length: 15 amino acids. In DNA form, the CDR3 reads TGTGCCATCAGACCGGGACAGCAGAACACCGGGGAGCTGTTTTTT. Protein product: CAIRPGQQNTGELFF.

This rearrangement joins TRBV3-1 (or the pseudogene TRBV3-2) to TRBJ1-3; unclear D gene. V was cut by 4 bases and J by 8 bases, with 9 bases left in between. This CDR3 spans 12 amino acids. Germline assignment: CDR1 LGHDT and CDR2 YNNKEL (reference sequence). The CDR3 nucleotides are TGTGCCAGCAGCCCAGATTTGGACACCATATATTTT. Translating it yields CASSPDLDTIYF.

Written as DNA, the CDR3 is TGTGCCAGCATGGCCGATAGCACCGGGGAGCTGTTTTTT. This sequence encodes CASMADSTGELFF. The genes are TRBV7-8 and TRBJ2-2; D is uncertain. CDR1 SGHVS and CDR2 FQNEAQ come from the germline V gene. The CDR3 totals 13 residues. Trimming left V 7 bases short and J 4 bases short, with 10 bases between.

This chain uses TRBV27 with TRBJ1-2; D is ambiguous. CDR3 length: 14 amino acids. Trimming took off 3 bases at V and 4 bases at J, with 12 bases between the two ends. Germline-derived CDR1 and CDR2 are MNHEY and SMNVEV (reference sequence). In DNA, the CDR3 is TGTGCCAGCAGTTTGGGCAGTGGCTCCTATGGCTACACCTTC. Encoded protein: CASSLGSGSYGYTF.

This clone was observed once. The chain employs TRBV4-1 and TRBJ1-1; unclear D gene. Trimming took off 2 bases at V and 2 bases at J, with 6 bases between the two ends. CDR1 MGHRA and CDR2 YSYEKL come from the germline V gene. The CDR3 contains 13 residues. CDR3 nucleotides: TGCGCCAGCAGCCAACAACTCAACACTGAAGCTTTCTTT. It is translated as CASSQQLNTEAFF.

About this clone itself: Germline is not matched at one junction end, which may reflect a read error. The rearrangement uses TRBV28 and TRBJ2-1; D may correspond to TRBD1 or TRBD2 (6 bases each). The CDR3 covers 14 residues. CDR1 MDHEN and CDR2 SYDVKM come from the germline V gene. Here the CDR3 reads CASSLGAGYTEQFF. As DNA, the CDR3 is TGTGCCAGCAGTTTGGGGGCGGGATACACTGAGCAGTTCTTC.

CDR3 nucleotide sequence: TGTGCCAGTAGTATTGGCTCCCCGAACACTGAAGCTTTCTTT. This codes for CASSIGSPNTEAFF. J is TRBJ1-1 and V is TRBV19; no reliable D call. V was pared by 3 bases and J by 1 base, with 9 bases between. The germline CDR1 and CDR2 sequences are LNHDA and SQIVND (reference sequence). The CDR3 extends over 14 amino acids.